The entry below gives a single T cell receptor (beta chain) sequence along with its context. This specimen belongs to a study of OX40 agonist ivuxolimab in advanced cancers. This CDR3 has 17 residues. Losses at the gene ends were 6 bases for V and 2 bases for J; bases not matched to a gene: 12. The germline V gene has CDR1 MDHEN and CDR2 SYDVKM. Clones were read by immunoSEQ multiplex PCR, and TCRdb kept only the in-frame ones, dropping some. The table includes about 60,000 clones, around nine tenths detected once. The chain joins TRBV28 to TRBJ1-5; 8 nucleotides align to TRBD1. This receptor was taken from an adult with an advanced solid tumor such as melanoma, head and neck, liver or kidney cancer. Sequencing was performed on CD4+ or CD8+ T cells sorted from blood, taken in a trial of the OX40 agonist ivuxolimab. The CDR3 DNA sequence: TGTGCCAGCAGGGACAGGGCCTATGCTAAGGGCAATCAGCCCCAGCATTTT. It yields the protein CASRDRAYAKGNQPQHF.